What follows describes a single T cell receptor beta chain. Method: immunoSEQ multiplex PCR; TCRdb's copy keeps in-frame clones and lacks some. Of 200,000 to 300,000 clones in the sample, around 86% were seen once. The CDR3 is made up of 13 amino acids. The V segment lost 9 bases and the J segment 7 bases; nucleotides outside the gene matches: 8. CDR1 MGHRA and CDR2 YSYEKL come from the germline V gene. The data belong to a study of blood T cell repertoires in COVID-19. The TCR originated in a woman in her fifties or sixties with active or convalescent COVID-19. The rearrangement uses TRBV4-1 and TRBJ2-2; 7 bases are a match to TRBD1. Sequencing input: peripheral blood. The CDR3 DNA reads as TGCGCCAGTCGAGGGGGCCGGGGCGGGGAGCTGTTTTTT. Amino acids: CASRGGRGGELFF.